This TCR beta chain emerged from a study of preoperative IRX-2 immunotherapy in early breast cancer. There are a few counts of this clone. CDR1 is SGHNT, CDR2 YENEEA, per germline. The V end was cut by 1 base, the J end by 4 bases, with 8 bases between. The length of the CDR3 is 14 residues. TCRdb keeps only in-frame clones here, not all; method: immunoSEQ multiplex PCR. The table includes about 1,000 clones, just under 75% detected once. Regarding treatment: preoperative locoregional IRX-2 cytokine immunotherapy. Patients received preoperative, locoregional IRX-2 cytokine immunotherapy in a phase Ib study.

The TCR was taken from a human donor with breast cancer. Sample: normal tissue next to the tumor, taken from a patient treated with IRX-2 immunotherapy. V gene TRBV11-3 combines with J gene TRBJ1-5; no clear D gene. CDR3 amino acids: CASSLVRENQPQHF. CDR3 in DNA: TGTGCCAGCAGCTTAGTGCGGGAGAATCAGCCCCAGCATTTT.